This entry lists 26 T cell receptor beta chains sequenced from one sample in a study of regulatory T cells in long-lasting Graves disease. Sample time point: newly diagnosed GD, antithyroid drugs for less than 3 months. Extracted PBMC RNA gave rise to the TCR library. The TCR beta library used iRepertoire HTBI primers with Arm-PCR amplification of CDR3. TCRdb processed the multiplex PCR reads anew with MiXCR; each CDR3 protein has one entry. The table has around 400,000 distinct CDR3 sequences, approximately 15% seen once. These data were also filed under a second study, of T cells in Graves' hyperthyroidism and ophthalmopathy.

Sequenced material: peripheral blood mononuclear cells (PBMCs), taken at new diagnosis, from a patient treated with antithyroid drugs. Source of these receptors: a middle-aged woman with Graves disease.

The genes are TRBV5-1 and TRBJ2-7; a possible D gene is TRBD2 (5 bases). The CDR3 covers 15 residues. Trimming removed 0 bases from V and 2 bases from J, with 12 bases in between. Germline lookup yields CDR1 SGHRS and CDR2 YFSETQ. The CDR3 nucleotides read TGCGCCAGCAGCTTGGATCTAGGACTCGCCTACGAGCAGTACTTC. As protein: CASSLDLGLAYEQYF.

Ten or more counts support this clonotype. The rearrangement uses TRBV5-1 and TRBJ2-5; 14 bases line up with TRBD2. Trimming cost V 4 bases and J 5 bases; bases outside gene matches: 7. The CDR3 is made up of 16 amino acids. Germline V lookup: CDR1 SGHRS, CDR2 YFSETQ. In DNA, the CDR3 is TGCGCCAGCAGCCCCGGGACTAGCGGGAGTGGGGAGACCCAGTACTTC. Its protein is CASSPGTSGSGETQYF.

A remark on this clonotype: A read error may be the cause here, since a much bigger clone is one base away. The gene calls are TRBV7-8 and TRBJ2-3, with D perhaps matching TRBD1 (5 bases). Germline CDR1 reads SGHVS; CDR2 reads FQNEAQ. Trimming left V 5 bases short and J 7 bases short, with 13 bases between. This CDR3 spans 13 amino acids. CDR3 protein: CASSTGQGNTQYF. DNA of the CDR3: TGTGCCAGCAGCACCGGTCAGGGAAATACGCAGTATTTT.

This clonotype was found many times. CDR3 loop: CASTGPGGNYGYTF. In DNA form, the CDR3 reads TGTGCCAGCACAGGGCCAGGGGGTAACTATGGCTACACCTTC. The chain links TRBV2 to TRBJ1-2, with 7 bases aligning to TRBD1. The CDR3 consists of 14 residues. Germline V gene sequence: CDR1 SNHLY, CDR2 FYNNEI. J gave up 1 base and V 7 bases, and 6 bases lay outside the gene matches.

This clonotype was detected many times. The gene calls are TRBV12-3 or TRBV12-4 and TRBJ2-7, with 7 bases that match TRBD2. Trimming at V came to 6 bases and at J to 3 bases, leaving 11 bases not matched to a gene. CDR3 length: 15 residues. CDR3 in amino acids: CASSPLGGSGYEQYF. The DNA for the CDR3 is TGTGCCAGCAGCCCCCTCGGGGGGAGTGGCTACGAGCAGTACTTC.

The chain carries TRBV6-1 and TRBJ1-3, with D hard to call. Germline CDR1 and CDR2: MNHNS and SASEGT. This CDR3 region has 13 residues. The V end was cut by 9 bases, the J end by 2 bases, with 11 bases between. CDR3 sequence: CASTNGAGNTIYF. The CDR3, as DNA: TGTGCCAGTACAAATGGGGCTGGAAACACCATATATTTT.

This clonotype was seen at least ten times. The CDR3 protein is CSAGTANTDTQYF. For the CDR3, the DNA is TGCAGTGCTGGGACAGCAAACACAGATACGCAGTATTTT. The V and J genes are TRBV20-1 and TRBJ2-3; 7 bases map to TRBD1. Germline V lookup: CDR1 DFQATT, CDR2 SNEGSKA (reference sequence). The junction had 4 bases not matched to a gene; V was cut back by 5 bases and J by 2 bases. The CDR3 sequence is 13 residues long.

This clonotype occurred many times. V and J are TRBV28 and TRBJ2-1, with no clear D. Trimming removed 2 bases at V and 5 bases at J, with 10 bases between. Germline V gene lookup returns CDR1 MDHEN and CDR2 SYDVKM. There are 14 residues in the CDR3. The CDR3 is CASSLMAENNEQFF. The CDR3 DNA reads as TGTGCCAGCAGTTTAATGGCGGAGAACAATGAGCAGTTCTTC.

This clonotype was observed many times. This sequence joins TRBV20-1 and TRBJ2-7; 13 nucleotides line up with TRBD2. J gave up 4 bases and V 5 bases, and 5 bases lay outside the gene matches. The CDR3 has 14 residues. CDR1 and CDR2 (germline): DFQATT, SNEGSKA (reference sequence). CDR3 region: CSALTSGRVYEQYF. The CDR3 DNA reads as TGCAGTGCTCTAACTAGCGGGAGGGTGTACGAGCAGTACTTC.

In this sample, this clonotype turned up many times. This chain uses TRBV7-9 with TRBJ1-2, with 7 bases matching TRBD1. This CDR3 comprises 15 residues. Losses at the gene ends were 5 bases for V and 8 bases for J; bases not matched to a gene: 14. Germline loops: CDR1 SEHNR, CDR2 FQNEAQ (reference sequence). CDR3: CASSPWTGNAGGYTF. In DNA, the CDR3 is TGTGCCAGCAGCCCGTGGACAGGCAACGCTGGGGGCTACACCTTC.

The rearrangement links TRBV27 to TRBJ2-2; D is perhaps TRBD2 (5 bases). CDR1 is MNHEY and CDR2 is SMNVEV in the germline V gene (reference sequence). CDR3 length: 12 amino acids. Trimming removed 3 bases at V and 9 bases at J, with 8 bases between. Here the CDR3 DNA reads TGTGCCAGCAGTTTCGAGGGCAGGGAGCTGTTTTTT. Protein product: CASSFEGRELFF.

This clonotype was seen only a few times. This chain joins TRBV6-1 and TRBJ1-5, with unresolved D. V was trimmed by 2 bases and J by 9 bases, leaving 14 bases between them. Germline CDR1 MNHNS, CDR2 SASEGT. The CDR3 spans 14 residues. CDR3 in DNA: TGTGCCAGCAGTGAACTCCCCGGTTCCGTGCCCCAGCATTTT. It encodes CASSELPGSVPQHF.

In its sample, this clonotype was seen a few times. This chain joins TRBV9 and TRBJ2-7; D ambiguous. CDR3 length equals 14 residues. V was cut by 4 bases and J by 6 bases, with 17 bases left in between. Germline V CDR1 and CDR2: SGDLS, YYNGEE. This CDR3 is CASSPYMIVGEQYF. CDR3 in DNA: TGTGCCAGCAGCCCTTACATGATAGTGGGCGAGCAGTACTTC.

This clonotype was picked up a small number of times. V is TRBV4-3 and J is TRBJ2-7; 14 positions agree with TRBD2. CDR1 and CDR2 (germline): LGHNA, YSLEER. The ends lost 4 bases at V and 2 bases at J; junction bases unmatched: 7. The CDR3 runs 17 residues. CDR3 nucleotides: TGCGCCAGCAGCCCAGGGACTAGCGGGAGACTGACCTACGAGCAGTACTTC. This gives the protein CASSPGTSGRLTYEQYF.

This clonotype has a count of ten or more. The CDR3 nucleotides read TGTGCCAGCTCACCTTTCGACAGGGCGGGCACTGAAGCTTTCTTT. Amino acids: CASSPFDRAGTEAFF. The V gene is TRBV18, the J gene TRBJ1-1; TRBD1 matches at 7 bases. CDR3 length: 15 residues. Germline loops: CDR1 KGHSH, CDR2 LQKENI. Trimming at V came to 3 bases and at J to 4 bases, leaving 8 bases not matched to a gene.

DNA for the CDR3: TGTGCCAGCAGTTTATGGGCAGGGACCGGCTACACCTTC. The encoded protein is CASSLWAGTGYTF. V usage is TRBV28 and J usage is TRBJ1-2; the D gene is possibly TRBD1 (5 bases). This CDR3 comprises 13 residues. V was clipped by 0 bases and J by 8 bases, with 10 bases between them. Germline-derived CDR1 and CDR2 are MDHEN and SYDVKM.

The sample holds many counts of this clonotype. The rearrangement joins TRBV12-3 or TRBV12-4 to TRBJ2-1; weak D call: TRBD2 (5 bases). The CDR3 contains 16 residues. The V gene lost 0 bases and the J gene lost 2 bases, with 11 bases spanning the gap. CDR3 nucleotide sequence: TGTGCCAGCAGTTTAGCGCTAGCCCCCCCCTACAATGAGCAGTTCTTC. It yields the protein CASSLALAPPYNEQFF.

The rearrangement links TRBV25-1 to TRBJ1-6; the match to TRBD1 covers 8 bases. CDR3 length: 14 amino acids. The germline gives CDR1 MGHDK, CDR2 SYGVNS. The ends lost 6 bases at V and 11 bases at J; junction bases unmatched: 9. The DNA of the CDR3 is TGTGCCAGCAGGGCCGGGACAGGTTACACACCCCTCCACTTT. This translates into CASRAGTGYTPLHF.

This clonotype has at least ten counts. The chain joins TRBV3-1 to TRBJ2-7; TRBD2 might be the D (5 bases). This CDR3 is built from 13 residues. CDR1 and CDR2 from the germline V gene are LGHDT and YNNKEL (reference sequence). Trimming removed 2 bases at V and 3 bases at J, with 8 bases between. Here the CDR3 DNA reads TGTGCCAGCAGCCAAAACGGAGGCTACGAGCAGTACTTC. Protein: CASSQNGGYEQYF.

This clonotype was observed a few times. A read error may produce the germline difference seen at one junction end. The J gene is TRBJ2-7, the V gene TRBV20-1, with 10 nucleotides matching TRBD2. The germline gives CDR1 DFQATT, CDR2 SNEGSKA (reference sequence). This CDR3 region has 16 residues. The CDR3 sequence is CSARDLQAGGPYEQCF. The CDR3 nucleotides read TGCAGTGCTAGAGATCTTCAAGCGGGAGGGCCCTACGAGCAGTGCTTC.

The table lists this clonotype with many counts. This chain uses TRBV2 with TRBJ1-1; the D gene is possibly TRBD1 (6 bases). Germline V gene lookup returns CDR1 SNHLY and CDR2 FYNNEI. Trimming took 3 bases from V and 4 from J, leaving 12 bases between them. The CDR3 runs to 14 residues. CDR3 nucleotides: TGTGCCAGCAGTGACAAACAGGGTAGCACTGAAGCTTTCTTT. This encodes CASSDKQGSTEAFF.

This clonotype was seen ten or more times. This chain links TRBV2 with TRBJ2-1; tentatively, D is TRBD1 or TRBD2 (5 bases each). Germline loops: CDR1 SNHLY, CDR2 FYNNEI. CDR3 length: 16 residues. V dropped 6 bases and J dropped 0 bases, with 15 bases sitting between them. The CDR3 sequence: CASRPNTGTSYNEQFF. In DNA, the CDR3 is TGTGCCAGCAGACCAAATACCGGGACCTCCTACAATGAGCAGTTCTTC.

V is TRBV30 and J is TRBJ1-1; D remains ambiguous. The V gene's germline CDR1 is GTSNPN and CDR2 SVGIG (reference sequence). This CDR3 region has 13 residues. V lost 0 bases, J lost 3 bases, and 8 bases lay in between. The DNA for the CDR3 is TGTGCCTGGAGTGTACGGTCCTACACTGAAGCTTTCTTT. Translation: CAWSVRSYTEAFF. Full variable domain (outside the CDR3, taken from reference TRBV30 and TRBJ1-1): SQTIHQWPATLVQPVGSPLSLECTVEGTSNPNLYWYRQAAGRGLQLLFYSVGIGQISSEVPQNLSASRPQDRQFILSSKKLLLSDSGFYLCAWSVRSYTEAFFGQGTRLTVV.

The chain recombines TRBV19 with TRBJ2-1, with 9 bases that match TRBD1. The CDR3 runs 15 residues. CDR1 is LNHDA and CDR2 is SQIVND in the germline V gene (reference sequence). Trimming took 9 bases from V and 8 from J; bases not matched to a gene: 14. This chain's CDR3 is CASHPQGARRDEQFF. CDR3 DNA: TGTGCCAGCCACCCACAGGGGGCGAGGCGGGATGAGCAGTTCTTC. Combining the CDR3 with reference TRBV19 and TRBJ2-1 gives the whole variable domain DGGITQSPKYLFRKEGQNVTLSCEQNLNHDAMYWYRQDPGQGLRLIYYSQIVNDFQKGDIAEGYSVSREKKESFPLTVTSAQKNPTAFYLCASHPQGARRDEQFFGPGTRLTVL.

This clonotype was seen repeatedly, ten times or more. V usage is TRBV29-1 and J usage is TRBJ2-7, with TRBD2 matching 8 bases. Germline loops: CDR1 SQVTM, CDR2 ANQGSEA. The CDR3 is 12 amino acids. Trimming took 7 bases from V and 5 from J; bases not matched to a gene: 7. In DNA, the CDR3 is TGCAGCGCACAGGAGCGGGAGAACGAGCAGTACTTC. It encodes CSAQERENEQYF.

This clonotype appeared many times. This chain joins TRBV24-1 and TRBJ2-7, with TRBD2 matching 16 bases. This CDR3 has 18 amino acids. CDR1 is KGHDR and CDR2 is SFDVKD in the germline V gene. V lost 7 bases and J lost 1; bases outside the gene matches: 9. The CDR3 is CATSDPGTSGRGSYEQYF. Here the CDR3 DNA reads TGTGCCACCAGCGACCCCGGGACTAGCGGGAGGGGGTCCTACGAGCAGTACTTC.